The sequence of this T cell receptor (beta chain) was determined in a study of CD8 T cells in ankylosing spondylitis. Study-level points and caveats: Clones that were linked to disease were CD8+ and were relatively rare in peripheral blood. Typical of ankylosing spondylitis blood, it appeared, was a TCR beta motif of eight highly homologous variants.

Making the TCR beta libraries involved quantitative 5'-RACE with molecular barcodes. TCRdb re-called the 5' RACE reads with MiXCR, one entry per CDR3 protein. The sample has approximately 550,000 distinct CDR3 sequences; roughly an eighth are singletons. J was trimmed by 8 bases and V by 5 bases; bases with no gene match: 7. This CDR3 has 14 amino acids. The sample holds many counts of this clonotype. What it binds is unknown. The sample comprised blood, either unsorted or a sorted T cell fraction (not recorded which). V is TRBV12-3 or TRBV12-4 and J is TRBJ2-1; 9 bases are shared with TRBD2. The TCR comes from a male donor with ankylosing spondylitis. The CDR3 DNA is TGTGCCAGCAGTCTTAGCGGGAGCGTGTATGAGCAGTTCTTC. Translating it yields CASSLSGSVYEQFF.